This paragraph reports one T cell receptor beta chain. The sample comes from a study of Ad26.COV2.S vaccination and SARS-CoV-2 variants. Sequencing was performed with immunoSEQ multiplex PCR; in TCRdb, only in-frame clones are kept and a portion is missing. This table holds 40,000 to 55,000 clones, roughly four fifths found once. V lost 10 bases to trimming and J lost 4 bases, with 25 bases between them. Germline V CDR1 and CDR2: SGHAT, FQDESV (reference sequence). The CDR3 totals 16 residues. The chain is built from TRBV11-1 and TRBJ1-2; unclear D gene. The material sequenced was peripheral blood, taken after recovery from COVID-19. The receptor's source is a human donor who had recovered from COVID-19. CDR3 in amino acids: CATIPRLLNGAYGYTF. Here the CDR3 DNA reads TGTGCCACGATCCCACGACTCTTAAACGGCGCCTATGGCTACACCTTC.